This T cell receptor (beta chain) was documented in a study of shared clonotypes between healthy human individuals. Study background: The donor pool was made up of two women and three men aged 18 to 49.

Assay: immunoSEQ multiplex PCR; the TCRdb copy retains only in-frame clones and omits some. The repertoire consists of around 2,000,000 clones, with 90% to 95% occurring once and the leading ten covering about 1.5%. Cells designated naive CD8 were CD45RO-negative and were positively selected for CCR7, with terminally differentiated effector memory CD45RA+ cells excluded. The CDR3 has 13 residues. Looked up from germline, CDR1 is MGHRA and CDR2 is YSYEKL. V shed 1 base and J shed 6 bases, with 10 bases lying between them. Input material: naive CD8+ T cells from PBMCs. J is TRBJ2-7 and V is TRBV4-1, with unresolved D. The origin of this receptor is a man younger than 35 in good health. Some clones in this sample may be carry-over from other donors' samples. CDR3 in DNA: TGCGCCAGCAGCCAAGCCTTCTCCCTCGAGCAGTACTTC. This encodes CASSQAFSLEQYF.